This T cell receptor beta chain was documented in a study of T cells in Graves' hyperthyroidism and ophthalmopathy. Whole-study findings and limits: Most expanded thyroid clonotypes above 0.001 recurred in blood.

The V end lost 4 bases, the J end lost 2 bases, and 9 bases lay between the germline ends. The CDR3 has 14 residues. The germline CDR1 and CDR2 sequences are MNHEY and SVGAGI. Comments on this clonotype: Its antigen remains unknown.

It was RNA transcripts that yielded the amplified TCR beta CDR3 regions. HTBI primers were used for first-round RT-PCR of the TCR CDR3. Via MiXCR, TCRdb re-called the multiplex PCR reads, giving one row per CDR3 protein. The sample holds 530,000 or so distinct CDR3 sequences; approximately 25% are singletons and the top ten take about 11%. The sequenced material came from blood. This TCR was sampled from a woman aged 25 to 39 with Graves' ophthalmopathy. This sequence joins TRBV6-5 and TRBJ2-4; D is unclear. The CDR3 nucleotides are TGTGCCAGCAGTTCCCCTCTAACCAAAAACATTCAGTACTTC. It codes for CASSSPLTKNIQYF.